Listed below are T cell receptor beta chains from one sample, sequenced in a study of blood T cells in healthy people across ages. TCRdb recomputed calls from the 5' RACE reads with MiXCR, one row per CDR3 protein. The sample lists around 1,700,000 distinct CDR3 sequences; 28% were seen once. What was sequenced was blood. These receptors were taken from a woman in her 30s in good health. Both conserved end residues are part of each CDR3. D genes are given only for firm matches. Some rows mark clone size as missing; the rest say once, few, many or name a class of expanded clone.

CDR3 DNA	CDR3 protein	V gene	J gene	D gene	clone size
TGTGCCAGCAGTTATTACAGCCATCAGCCCCAGCATTTT	CASSYYSHQPQHF	TRBV6-2/TRBV6-3	TRBJ1-5	NA	few
TGTGCCAGCCGCGAGGCACTAGCGGGTTACGAGCAGTACTTC	CASREALAGYEQYF	TRBV7-2	TRBJ2-7	TRBD2	NA
TGTGCCAGCAGCCCCGGACTAGCGGTCTACTACGAGCAGTACTTC	CASSPGLAVYYEQYF	TRBV7-2	TRBJ2-7	TRBD2	many
TGCAGTGTTAACCCCATTTACAATGAGCAGTTCTTC	CSVNPIYNEQFF	TRBV20-1	TRBJ2-1	NA	NA
TGTGCCAGCAGTTTCGGACTAGCGGGCCAAACTACAGATACGCAGTATTTT	CASSFGLAGQTTDTQYF	TRBV27	TRBJ2-3	TRBD2	NA
TGTGCCAGCAGACAGGGGGCGGCTATAGGCTCCTACAATGAGCAGTTCTTC	CASRQGAAIGSYNEQFF	TRBV2	TRBJ2-1	TRBD1	once
TGCAGCGTTGTCGGCCCTGGTCTGACTAGCGGGACAGATACGCAGTATTTT	CSVVGPGLTSGTDTQYF	TRBV29-1	TRBJ2-3	TRBD2	few
TGTGCCAGCAGCTTGAAATTTCCGGGGCTGATAAACAATGAGCAGTTCTTC	CASSLKFPGLINNEQFF	TRBV5-5	TRBJ2-1	NA	few
TGTGCCAGCAGCTTAAGTCTGCCGTCCCAGTACTTC	CASSLSLPSQYF	TRBV7-9	TRBJ2-5	NA	few
TGTGCCAGCAGCCCGCTGAGGGGGGAGCTGTTTTTT	CASSPLRGELFF	TRBV12-3/TRBV12-4	TRBJ2-2	NA	NA